Listed below are T cell receptor beta chains from one sample, sequenced in a study of blood T cell repertoires in COVID-19. The assay was immunoSEQ multiplex PCR, and TCRdb's table has in-frame clones only and misses some. The sample has some 200,000 clones; approximately 80% are singletons. The specimen sequenced was PBMCs or T cells enriched from blood (not recorded which). The receptors were sampled from a woman in her 40s with acute COVID-19. The CDR3 runs from the conserved cysteine through the conserved F or W.

v_call	j_call	cdr3_aa
TRBV19	TRBJ1-1	CASSRTRGNTEAFF
TRBV10-3	TRBJ1-1	CAISAEGTVTEAFF
TRBV7-2	TRBJ1-5	CASSLDTSHQPQHF
TRBV19	TRBJ2-7	CASSSAGRSFYEQYF
TRBV4-1	TRBJ1-1	CASSQDTGMTEAFF
TRBV6-5	TRBJ1-6	CASGASYNSPLHF
TRBV7-9	TRBJ2-7	CASSDIDSNYEQYF
TRBV5-4	TRBJ1-6	CASSLVIGGSNSPLHF
TRBV30	TRBJ1-4	CAWSVGSIRSEKLFF
TRBV5-1	TRBJ1-1	CASSFEVNTEAFF
TRBV3-1/TRBV3-2	TRBJ1-4	CASSKNRGPNEKLFF
TRBV18	TRBJ2-7	CASSPRGWGRYEQYF
TRBV28	TRBJ1-5	CASSLQVTGQPQHF
TRBV7-3	TRBJ2-3	CASSFGGNTDTQYF
TRBV10-3	TRBJ2-3	CAISEGIGSSDTQYF
TRBV23-1	TRBJ2-3	CASRGLDRIRCTDTQYF
TRBV27	TRBJ1-6	CASTLGQGVRNSPLHF
TRBV28	TRBJ2-5	CASTTLVPDRGRRETQYF
TRBV5-1	TRBJ1-1	CASSSRGYTEAFF
TRBV4-1	TRBJ2-1	CASSHRLEIEQFF
TRBV27	TRBJ1-2	CASSTKPGGLNGYTF
TRBV2	TRBJ2-5	CASSEGTTQETQYF
TRBV20-1	TRBJ1-1	CSVQGGPGAFF
TRBV27	TRBJ1-2	CASKPGGSNYGYTF
TRBV29-1	TRBJ1-4	CSVVPTGLNEKLFF
TRBV28	TRBJ1-5	CASSPRDYQPQHF
TRBV5-3	TRBJ2-2	CARSLDRELTGELFF
TRBV6-1	TRBJ1-1	CASSDILPTEAFF
TRBV7-3	TRBJ2-5	CASSLTNSGFQETQYF
TRBV5-1	TRBJ2-7	CASSSRTGTYEQYF
TRBV11-1	TRBJ2-5	CASSLGGVLGETQYF
TRBV9	TRBJ1-2	CASSATGTGGSNFYGYTF
TRBV7-3	TRBJ1-1	CASSLDRVNTEAFF
TRBV7-9	TRBJ2-7	CASSLRTGEDYEQYF
TRBV7-9	TRBJ2-3	CASSQLAGGTDTQYF
TRBV6-2/TRBV6-3	TRBJ2-7	CASSYGGGREQYF
TRBV6-5	TRBJ1-2	CASRTPGGKNYGYTF
TRBV3-1/TRBV3-2	TRBJ1-3	CASSRTGQLGNTIYF
TRBV4-1	TRBJ1-1	CASSQVGVGAVNTEAFF
TRBV28	TRBJ1-2	CASSSEMGAMGYGYTF
TRBV7-9	TRBJ2-7	CASSSGHGQGSYEQYF
TRBV29-1	TRBJ2-5	CSVGGVVWQETQYF
TRBV7-2	TRBJ1-2	CASSVGQGGYTF
TRBV10-3	TRBJ2-3	CAIRPDRGTDTQYF
TRBV15	TRBJ1-1	CATSIARTGGKAFF
TRBV18	TRBJ2-1	CASSPILNFAGGTNNEQFF
TRBV6-5	TRBJ1-2	CASSFSRGQGSYGYTF
TRBV27	TRBJ2-3	CASSDGVSTDTQYF
TRBV10-3	TRBJ2-1	CASGAGEDNEQFF
TRBV19	TRBJ1-6	CASSPPVTALHF
TRBV24-1	TRBJ2-1	CATSTAGSYNEQFF
TRBV11-2	TRBJ1-6	CASSATTEYDF
TRBV24-1	TRBJ1-4	CATSDPREGLGEKLFF
TRBV6-5	TRBJ2-5	CASRTRETQYF
TRBV3-1/TRBV3-2	TRBJ2-3	CASSQGQPSTDTQYF
TRBV14	TRBJ1-6	CASSQAFTGSPLHF
TRBV5-1	TRBJ1-5	CASSPDGMSNQPQHF
TRBV18	TRBJ1-1	CASSPPLGRRQGNTEAFF
TRBV30	TRBJ1-2	CAWSVGQGTGYTF
TRBV24-1	TRBJ2-2	CATSDPGTGVGKLFF